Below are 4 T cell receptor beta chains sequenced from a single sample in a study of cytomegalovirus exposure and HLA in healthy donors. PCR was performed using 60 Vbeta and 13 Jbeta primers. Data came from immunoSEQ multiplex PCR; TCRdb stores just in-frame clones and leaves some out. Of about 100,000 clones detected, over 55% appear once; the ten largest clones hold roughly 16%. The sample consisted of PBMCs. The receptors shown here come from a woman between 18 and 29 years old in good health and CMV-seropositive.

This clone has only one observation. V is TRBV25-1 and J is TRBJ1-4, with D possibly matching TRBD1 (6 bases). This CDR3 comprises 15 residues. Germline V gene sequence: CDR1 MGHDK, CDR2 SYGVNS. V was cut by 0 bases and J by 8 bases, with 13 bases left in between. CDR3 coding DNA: TGTGCCAGCAGTGAATATACAGGGATTAACGAAAAACTGTTTTTT. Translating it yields CASSEYTGINEKLFF.

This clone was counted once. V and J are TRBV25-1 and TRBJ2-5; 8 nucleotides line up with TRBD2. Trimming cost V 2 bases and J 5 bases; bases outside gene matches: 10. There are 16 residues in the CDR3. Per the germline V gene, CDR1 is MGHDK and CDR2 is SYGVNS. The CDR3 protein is CASSEGRAGAGETQYF. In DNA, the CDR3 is TGTGCCAGCAGTGAAGGGAGAGCGGGAGCTGGGGAGACCCAGTACTTC.

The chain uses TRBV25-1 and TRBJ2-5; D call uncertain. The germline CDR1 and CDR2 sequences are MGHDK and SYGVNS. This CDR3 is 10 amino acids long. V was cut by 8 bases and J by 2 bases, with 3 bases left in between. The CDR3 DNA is TGTGCCAGCCTTCAAGAGACCCAGTACTTC. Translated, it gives CASLQETQYF.

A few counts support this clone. Written as DNA, the CDR3 is TGTGCCAGCAGTGAAGAACTCTACAATGAGCAGTTCTTC. Encoded protein: CASSEELYNEQFF. The rearrangement uses TRBV25-1 and TRBJ2-1, with no clear D. The CDR3 sequence is 13 residues long. Germline V gene lookup returns CDR1 MGHDK and CDR2 SYGVNS. Trimming removed 2 bases at V and 3 bases at J, with 5 bases between.